Following are 25 T cell receptor beta chains from one sample sequenced in a study of cytomegalovirus exposure and HLA in healthy donors. Generated by immunoSEQ multiplex PCR, the TCRdb table keeps only in-frame clones and is missing some. Among tens of thousands of clones listed, 85% to 95% were seen once. Source material: PBMCs. Receptors were obtained from a woman under 30 in good health and CMV-seronegative.

The V gene is TRBV7-9, the J gene TRBJ1-2; TRBD1 might be the D (5 bases). The CDR3 loop spans 13 amino acids. The V gene lost 5 bases and the J gene lost 1 base, with 8 bases spanning the gap. Germline CDR1 and CDR2: SEHNR and FQNEAQ (reference sequence). Written as DNA, the CDR3 is TGTGCCAGCAGCCCAGGGTTTAACTATGGCTACACCTTC. This sequence encodes CASSPGFNYGYTF.

The rearrangement links TRBV4-1 to TRBJ1-6; the D gene is possibly TRBD1 (6 bases). The CDR3 consists of 17 residues. From germline, CDR1 is MGHRA and CDR2 YSYEKL. Trimming cost V 1 base and J 10 bases, with 20 bases left between them. The CDR3 DNA follows: TGCGCCAGCAGCCAAGTTTTTTGGGACATCGGGTTATCACCCCTCCACTTT. Its translation: CASSQVFWDIGLSPLHF.

The V gene is TRBV5-6, the J gene TRBJ2-5; possible D gene TRBD2, 6 bases. There are 15 residues in the CDR3. V lost 0 bases, J lost 0 bases, and 9 bases lay in between. Germline V gene lookup returns CDR1 SGHDT and CDR2 YYEEEE. CDR3 sequence reads: CASSLVGGDQETQYF. CDR3 DNA: TGTGCCAGCAGCTTGGTCGGAGGGGACCAAGAGACCCAGTACTTC.

The V call is TRBV5-6, the J call TRBJ1-5; 7 bases align to TRBD1. The V gene end was trimmed by 3 bases and the J gene end by 7 bases; junction bases not matched to a gene: 10. The CDR3 runs to 15 residues. In germline, CDR1 is SGHDT, CDR2 YYEEEE. CDR3 residues: CASSSLQGNGQPQHF. The CDR3 DNA sequence: TGTGCCAGCAGCTCCCTACAGGGGAACGGCCAGCCCCAGCATTTT. The full variable domain, its missing parts supplied by reference TRBV5-6 and TRBJ1-5, is DAGVTQSPTHLIKTRGQQVTLRCSPKSGHDTVSWYQQALGQGPQFIFQYYEEEERQRGNFPDRFSGHQFPNYSSELNVNALLLGDSALYLCASSSLQGNGQPQHFGDGTRLSIL.

This clone was detected only once. This chain uses TRBV19 with TRBJ1-4; tentatively, D is TRBD1 (6 bases). Germline CDR1 LNHDA, CDR2 SQIVND (reference sequence). This CDR3 is built from 17 residues. The V gene lost 5 bases and the J gene lost 6 bases, with 22 bases spanning the gap. CDR3: CASSSMGRGARDEKLFF. Here the CDR3 DNA reads TGTGCCAGTAGTTCGATGGGCAGGGGAGCAAGGGATGAAAAACTGTTTTTT.

The chain uses TRBV7-2 and TRBJ2-1; 7 bases align to TRBD1. Germline assignment: CDR1 SGHTA and CDR2 FQGNSA. The CDR3 length is 14 residues. With V trimmed by 8 bases and J by 0 bases, 4 bases remained unmatched. CDR3 sequence: CASGRDSSYNEQFF. CDR3 nucleotides: TGTGCCAGCGGCCGGGACAGCTCCTACAATGAGCAGTTCTTC.

The genes are TRBV18 and TRBJ1-4, with TRBD1 as a possible D gene (5 bases). Germline loops: CDR1 KGHSH, CDR2 LQKENI. The CDR3 is made up of 14 amino acids. Deletions cut 3 bases from V and 10 bases from J, with 15 bases between. In DNA, the CDR3 is TGTGCCAGCTCACCCGTTACCAGGGTAGGAAAACTGTTTTTT. Amino acid sequence: CASSPVTRVGKLFF.

V usage is TRBV18 and J usage is TRBJ1-2, with 7 bases lining up with TRBD1. Trimming cost V 3 bases and J 0 bases; bases outside gene matches: 7. The CDR3 covers 16 residues. Germline assignment: CDR1 KGHSH and CDR2 LQKENI. The CDR3 here is CASSPGPTGTNYGYTF. DNA of the CDR3: TGTGCCAGCTCACCGGGTCCGACAGGGACTAACTATGGCTACACCTTC.

The chain carries TRBV6-6 and TRBJ1-4, with unresolved D. Trimming stripped 7 bases from V and 8 bases from J, with 17 bases between. The CDR3 is made up of 14 amino acids. Germline lookup yields CDR1 MNHNY and CDR2 SVGAGI (reference sequence). For the CDR3, the DNA is TGTGCCAGCACAACCGTCGGGGTTCGGGAAAAACTGTTTTTT. Protein sequence: CASTTVGVREKLFF.

Comments on this clone: A junction boundary mismatches the germline segment, possibly from a read error. The J gene is TRBJ1-2, the V gene TRBV14; D may be TRBD1 (6 bases). Germline assignment: CDR1 SGHDN and CDR2 FVKESK. This CDR3 spans 11 amino acids. The CDR3 here is CASSHRWDNSF. The CDR3 coding sequence is TGTGCCAGCAGCCATAGATGGGACAACTCCTTC.

V usage is TRBV30 and J usage is TRBJ1-4; a weak D match, TRBD1 (6 bases). V gave up 5 bases and J gave up 8 bases, with 18 bases separating them. Germline V lookup: CDR1 GTSNPN, CDR2 SVGIG (reference sequence). The CDR3 has 14 residues. The CDR3 is CAWADRSLREKLFF. For the CDR3, the DNA is TGTGCCTGGGCCGACAGGTCACTACGCGAAAAACTGTTTTTT.

J is TRBJ1-4 and V is TRBV28, with 9 nucleotides matching TRBD1. Germline V CDR1 and CDR2: MDHEN, SYDVKM. V dropped 4 bases and J dropped 8; count of bases not matched to a gene: 14. This CDR3 is built from 17 residues. The CDR3 sequence is CASSSSGTGRNREKLFF. The CDR3 DNA reads as TGTGCCAGCAGTTCTTCAGGGACAGGGCGGAATCGAGAAAAACTGTTTTTT.

The chain has TRBV28 and TRBJ2-7, with 7 nucleotides matching TRBD1. CDR3 length: 14 amino acids. V dropped 8 bases and J dropped 2; count of bases not matched to a gene: 9. Germline V gene data show CDR1 as MDHEN and CDR2 as SYDVKM. The CDR3 DNA follows: TGTGCCAGCGCGTTTGGGACAGACCCCTACGAGCAGTACTTC. Translated, it gives CASAFGTDPYEQYF.

The chain carries TRBV2 and TRBJ1-2; weak D call: TRBD1 (6 bases). Germline-derived CDR1 and CDR2 are SNHLY and FYNNEI. The CDR3 is 14 residues long. With 4 bases removed from V and 7 bases from J, the gap between germline ends came to 16 bases. This CDR3 is CASSVRGASSGYTF. The CDR3 DNA is TGTGCCAGCAGTGTGCGGGGGGCCAGTAGTGGCTACACCTTC. Drawing the rest from reference TRBV2 and TRBJ1-2, the complete variable domain is EPEVTQTPSHQVTQMGQEVILRCVPISNHLYFYWYRQILGQKVEFLVSFYNNEISEKSEIFDDQFSVERPDGSNFTLKIRSTKLEDSAMYFCASSVRGASSGYTFGSGTRLTVV.

V usage is TRBV9 and J usage is TRBJ1-2; D call uncertain. The CDR3 consists of 13 residues. Trimming took 0 bases from V and 2 from J, leaving 5 bases between them. Germline CDR1 reads SGDLS; CDR2 reads YYNGEE. CDR3 protein: CASSVAENYGYTF. In DNA form, the CDR3 reads TGTGCCAGCAGCGTAGCAGAAAACTATGGCTACACCTTC.

The chain has TRBV10-3 and TRBJ1-2; weak D call: TRBD1 (6 bases). Looked up from germline, CDR1 is ENHRY and CDR2 is SYGVKD. This CDR3 contains 12 residues. V was clipped by 4 bases and J by 5 bases, with 8 bases between them. The CDR3, as DNA: TGTGCCATCAGTGGGACAGAGTATGGCTACACCTTC. Amino acids: CAISGTEYGYTF.

V and J are TRBV4-2 and TRBJ2-7; D ambiguous. Germline V gene sequence: CDR1 LGHNA, CDR2 YNFKEQ. Trimming took off 1 base at V and 5 bases at J, with 12 bases between the two ends. The CDR3 consists of 14 residues. CDR3 sequence reads: CASSQAVRGDEQYF. The CDR3 nucleotides read TGTGCCAGCAGCCAAGCCGTCCGAGGAGACGAGCAGTACTTC.

The CDR3 DNA reads TGTGCCAGCAGCCCGAGCGGGGGGGCCGATACGCAGTATTTT. This sequence encodes CASSPSGGADTQYF. V usage is TRBV7-3 and J usage is TRBJ2-3; 10 bases align to TRBD2. The V segment lost 5 bases and the J segment 6 bases; nucleotides outside the gene matches: 5. Per the germline V gene, CDR1 is SGHTA and CDR2 is FQGTGA. The CDR3 has 14 amino acids.

The chain employs TRBV6-5 and TRBJ2-2, with 8 positions matching TRBD1. The CDR3 is 15 residues long. The trim removed 2 bases at V and 4 bases at J, leaving 3 bases unmatched. Per germline, CDR1 MNHEY and CDR2 SVGAGI. The CDR3 region has the DNA TGTGCCAGCAGTTACGACAGGGGAGGCACCGGGGAGCTGTTTTTT. Residues: CASSYDRGGTGELFF.

The J gene is TRBJ1-2, the V gene TRBV20-1; D may be TRBD1 (5 bases). Per germline, CDR1 DFQATT and CDR2 SNEGSKA (reference sequence). This CDR3 region has 11 residues. Deletions cut 7 bases from V and 2 bases from J, with 8 bases between. The CDR3 spells CSGTSNYGYTF. DNA for the CDR3: TGCAGTGGGACATCGAACTATGGCTACACCTTC.

The rearrangement joins TRBV4-1 to TRBJ2-7, with 8 bases lining up with TRBD2. The V and J ends lost 4 bases and 0 bases, in that order; junction bases with no gene match: 5. CDR1 MGHRA and CDR2 YSYEKL come from the germline V gene. The CDR3 loop spans 15 amino acids. The CDR3 region has the DNA TGCGCCAGCAGCCGAGAGAGCGGGAGCTCCTACGAGCAGTACTTC. Protein product: CASSRESGSSYEQYF.

The chain is built from TRBV6-5 and TRBJ1-5; D remains ambiguous. This CDR3 is built from 14 residues. Between the trimmed V and J ends, which lost 6 bases and 5 bases, there was a span of 14 bases. Germline V lookup: CDR1 MNHEY, CDR2 SVGAGI. CDR3 region: CASRGQGSHQPQHF. CDR3 sequence (DNA): TGTGCCAGCAGGGGCCAAGGGAGCCATCAGCCCCAGCATTTT.

This clone was counted once. V gene TRBV9 combines with J gene TRBJ2-1; 15 nucleotides align to TRBD2. CDR1 is SGDLS and CDR2 is YYNGEE in the germline V gene. This CDR3 is built from 14 residues. J gave up 15 bases and V 2 bases, and 6 bases lay outside the gene matches. This CDR3 reads CASSVGTSGGPTFF. In DNA, the CDR3 is TGTGCCAGCAGCGTCGGGACTAGCGGGGGGCCGACGTTCTTC.

V gene TRBV7-2 combines with J gene TRBJ2-6, with D perhaps matching TRBD1 (5 bases). Germline V gives CDR1 SGHTA, CDR2 FQGNSA. This CDR3 spans 15 amino acids. Trimming stripped 10 bases from V and 2 bases from J, with 15 bases between. CDR3: CATTGRVAGANVLTF. As DNA, the CDR3 is TGTGCCACCACCGGCAGGGTAGCTGGGGCCAACGTCCTGACTTTC.

CDR3 sequence reads: CSVGRVNYGYTF. CDR3 sequence (DNA): TGCAGCGTTGGTCGGGTTAACTATGGCTACACCTTC. The gene calls are TRBV29-1 and TRBJ1-2; D uncertain. Per germline, CDR1 SQVTM and CDR2 ANQGSEA. The ends were cut back, 4 bases at V and 1 base at J, with 7 bases in the middle. The CDR3 is 12 residues long.